These 16 T cell receptor beta chains originate from one sample sequenced in a study of cytomegalovirus exposure and HLA in healthy donors. The study ran its PCR with 60 Vbeta and 13 Jbeta primers. Only in-frame clones appear in the TCRdb table, and some are missing; sequencing was by immunoSEQ multiplex PCR. The table shows roughly 180,000 clones, with approximately 80% occurring only once. Sequenced sample: PBMCs. These receptors were taken from a man aged 18-30 years in good health and CMV-seronegative.

The V call is TRBV28, the J call TRBJ2-1; 7 bases map to TRBD2. CDR3 length equals 13 residues. Germline V CDR1 and CDR2: MDHEN, SYDVKM. Germline trimming cut 3 bases from V and 10 bases from J; bases unmatched to any gene: 6. CDR3 sequence (DNA): TGTGCCAGCAGTTTGGCGGGAGTGTTAGAGCAGTTCTTC. Its protein is CASSLAGVLEQFF.

In its sample, this clone was seen many times. The chain combines TRBV28 with TRBJ2-4, with D tentatively TRBD2 (5 bases). There are 14 residues in the CDR3. V was shortened by 10 bases and J by 0 bases, with 13 bases between the two germline ends. The V gene's germline CDR1 is MDHEN and CDR2 SYDVKM. The CDR3 coding sequence is TGTGCCACCATGGGAGTGATAGCCAAAAACATTCAGTACTTC. It is translated as CATMGVIAKNIQYF. Filled out from reference TRBV28 and TRBJ2-4, the complete variable domain reads DVKVTQSSRYLVKRTGEKVFLECVQDMDHENMFWYRQDPGLGLRLIYFSYDVKMKEKGDIPEGYSVSREKKERFSLILESASTNQTSMYLCATMGVIAKNIQYFGAGTRLSVL.

This chain joins TRBV6-5 and TRBJ1-1; D possibly corresponds to TRBD1 (5 bases). Germline values: CDR1 MNHEY, CDR2 SVGAGI. The V end lost 4 bases, the J end lost 4 bases, and 13 bases lay between the germline ends. The CDR3 consists of 14 residues. CDR3 loop: CASSSTGGVTEAFF. In DNA, the CDR3 is TGTGCCAGCAGTTCGACGGGGGGTGTCACTGAAGCTTTCTTT.

V usage is TRBV5-1 and J usage is TRBJ2-1; the match to TRBD2 covers 13 bases. The CDR3 sequence is 17 residues long. Germline values: CDR1 SGHRS, CDR2 YFSETQ. The trim removed 4 bases at V and 0 bases at J, leaving 4 bases unmatched. CDR3 DNA: TGCGCCAGCAGCCCGCGGACTAGCGGGAGCTCCTACAATGAGCAGTTCTTC. It codes for CASSPRTSGSSYNEQFF.

This clone was counted only a few times. The chain's CDR3 is CASSESTGGWTQYF. The CDR3 DNA is TGTGCCAGCAGTGAATCGACAGGGGGTTGGACCCAGTACTTC. The chain carries TRBV25-1 and TRBJ2-5; 9 bases line up with TRBD1. The CDR3 sequence is 14 residues long. J gave up 7 bases and V 1 base, and 4 bases lay outside the gene matches. Germline V gene data show CDR1 as MGHDK and CDR2 as SYGVNS. Complete variable domain (other parts from reference TRBV25-1 and TRBJ2-5): EADIYQTPRYLVIGTGKKITLECSQTMGHDKMYWYQQDPGMELHLIHYSYGVNSTEKGDLSSESTVSRIRTEHFPLTLESARPSHTSQYLCASSESTGGWTQYFGPGTRLLVL.

This chain joins TRBV11-3 and TRBJ2-5; 12 nucleotides align to TRBD2. Germline CDR1 is SGHNT and CDR2 is YENEEA. This CDR3 spans 15 amino acids. Losses at the gene ends were 5 bases for V and 3 bases for J; bases not matched to a gene: 4. CDR3 loop: CASSPRLAGEETQYF. The DNA of the CDR3 is TGTGCCAGCAGCCCGCGACTAGCGGGAGAAGAGACCCAGTACTTC.

V usage is TRBV5-1 and J usage is TRBJ1-4, with D possibly being TRBD1 (5 bases). Between the trimmed V and J ends, which lost 0 bases and 7 bases, there was a span of 16 bases. This CDR3 is 16 amino acids long. CDR1 SGHRS and CDR2 YFSETQ come from the germline V gene. The CDR3: CASSLAGGTSGEKLFF. The CDR3, as DNA: TGCGCCAGCAGCTTGGCCGGGGGGACCTCAGGTGAAAAACTGTTTTTT.

This chain uses TRBV7-8 with TRBJ2-5; maybe TRBD2 (5 bases). Per the germline V gene, CDR1 is SGHVS and CDR2 is FQNEAQ. The CDR3 is made up of 14 amino acids. Trimming shortened V by 5 bases and J by 0 bases, and 10 bases separated the two germline ends. CDR3 amino acids: CASSPPGNQETQYF. The CDR3 DNA follows: TGTGCCAGCAGCCCTCCGGGAAACCAAGAGACCCAGTACTTC. The full variable domain, in which reference TRBV7-8 and TRBJ2-5 provide the parts outside the CDR3, is GAGVSQSPRYKVAKRGQDVALRCDPISGHVSLFWYQQALGQGPEFLTYFQNEAQLDKSGLPSDRFFAERPEGSVSTLKIQRTQQEDSAVYLCASSPPGNQETQYFGPGTRLLVL.

The V gene is TRBV19, the J gene TRBJ2-3; TRBD2 aligns across 9 bases. Germline assignment: CDR1 LNHDA and CDR2 SQIVND (reference sequence). The V and J ends lost 6 bases and 3 bases, in that order; junction bases with no gene match: 7. This CDR3 has 15 amino acids. In DNA form, the CDR3 reads TGTGCCAGTAGAGAGGCGGGGGGGCATACAGATACGCAGTATTTT. This codes for CASREAGGHTDTQYF.

This chain links TRBV7-2 with TRBJ2-3, with TRBD2 matching 15 bases. V dropped 5 bases and J dropped 4; count of bases not matched to a gene: 10. The CDR3 covers 18 residues. Germline V gives CDR1 SGHTA, CDR2 FQGNSA. Written as DNA, the CDR3 is TGTGCCAGCAGCCTCTCGGGACTAGCGGGGGGATGGGCAGATACGCAGTATTTT. Translating it yields CASSLSGLAGGWADTQYF.

As DNA, the CDR3 is TGTGCCAGCAGACTAGGCGGGGACAGGGTAGAAACTGAAGCTTTCTTT. Amino acid sequence: CASRLGGDRVETEAFF. V gene TRBV28 combines with J gene TRBJ1-1; 9 bases align to TRBD1. V lost 6 bases to trimming and J lost 5 bases; unmatched junction nucleotides: 13. Germline CDR1 reads MDHEN; CDR2 reads SYDVKM. The CDR3 consists of 16 residues.

The V call is TRBV25-1, the J call TRBJ2-7, with D possibly matching TRBD2 (7 bases). Per the germline V gene, CDR1 is MGHDK and CDR2 is SYGVNS. The CDR3 loop spans 13 amino acids. V lost 6 bases and J 9 bases, leaving 18 bases between the germline ends. CDR3 sequence reads: CASSLMGGAGQYF. The CDR3, as DNA: TGTGCCAGCAGCCTGATGGGGGGGGCCGGGCAGTACTTC.

V usage is TRBV19 and J usage is TRBJ2-2; D gene unclear. CDR1 is LNHDA and CDR2 is SQIVND in the germline V gene (reference sequence). This CDR3 contains 13 residues. The ends were cut back, 6 bases at V and 2 bases at J, with 7 bases in the middle. CDR3 nucleotide sequence: TGTGCCAGTAGCCCCCATAACACCGGGGAGCTGTTTTTT. Protein product: CASSPHNTGELFF. Full variable domain (rest looked up from reference TRBV19 and TRBJ2-2): DGGITQSPKYLFRKEGQNVTLSCEQNLNHDAMYWYRQDPGQGLRLIYYSQIVNDFQKGDIAEGYSVSREKKESFPLTVTSAQKNPTAFYLCASSPHNTGELFFGEGSRLTVL.

Comments on this clone: The limits of the CDR3 on the DNA are not certain, so only TCRdb's listed CDR3 is given. The chain combines TRBV21-1 with TRBJ1-1; the table assigns TRBD1, which was not confirmed against the DNA. TRBV21-1 is tagged as a pseudogene. The CDR3 comprises 16 residues, both ends counted. CDR3 sequence: CASSKVGQGNYTEAFF.

The chain is built from TRBV7-8 and TRBJ1-3, with 8 nucleotides matching TRBD1. CDR1 and CDR2 (germline): SGHVS, FQNEAQ. V trimming: 2 bases; J trimming: 3 bases; junction bases outside the gene matches: 9. The CDR3 is made up of 17 amino acids. Here the CDR3 DNA reads TGTGCCAGCAGCTTATTCCCCGGCAGGGGGCTTGGAAACACCATATATTTT. Its translation is CASSLFPGRGLGNTIYF. The full variable domain, completed using reference TRBV7-8 and TRBJ1-3, is GAGVSQSPRYKVAKRGQDVALRCDPISGHVSLFWYQQALGQGPEFLTYFQNEAQLDKSGLPSDRFFAERPEGSVSTLKIQRTQQEDSAVYLCASSLFPGRGLGNTIYFGEGSWLTVV.

This chain uses TRBV9 with TRBJ2-5, with TRBD1 identical over 7 bases. Germline CDR1 is SGDLS and CDR2 is YYNGEE. This CDR3 comprises 15 residues. The ends lost 2 bases at V and 7 bases at J; junction bases unmatched: 11. This CDR3 is CASSVDTGVERTQYF. CDR3 nucleotides: TGTGCCAGCAGCGTCGATACAGGGGTAGAACGGACCCAGTACTTC.